The clone carrying this TCR beta chain has only a few counts. A second PCR, run for about 7 to 11 cycles, used a sample-barcoded 5' primer plus a J-beta primer mix. TCRdb itself ran the 5' RACE reads through MiXCR, one entry per CDR3 protein. The sample yields about 500,000 distinct CDR3 sequences, 24% seen once. These data originate in a study of blood T cells in healthy people across ages. The CDR3 runs 13 residues. Trimming took off 4 bases at V and 5 bases at J, with 9 bases between the two ends. Germline V gene sequence: CDR1 LGHDT, CDR2 YNNKEL (reference sequence). This same sample was also part of a study on T cells of mothers and their children.

This chain uses TRBV3-1 with TRBJ1-5; D unresolved. The sequence was obtained from a boy younger than 18 in good health. The sample consisted of blood. The DNA for the CDR3 is TGTGCCAGCAGCCGTCGATTCGATCAGCCCCAGCATTTT. It is translated as CASSRRFDQPQHF.